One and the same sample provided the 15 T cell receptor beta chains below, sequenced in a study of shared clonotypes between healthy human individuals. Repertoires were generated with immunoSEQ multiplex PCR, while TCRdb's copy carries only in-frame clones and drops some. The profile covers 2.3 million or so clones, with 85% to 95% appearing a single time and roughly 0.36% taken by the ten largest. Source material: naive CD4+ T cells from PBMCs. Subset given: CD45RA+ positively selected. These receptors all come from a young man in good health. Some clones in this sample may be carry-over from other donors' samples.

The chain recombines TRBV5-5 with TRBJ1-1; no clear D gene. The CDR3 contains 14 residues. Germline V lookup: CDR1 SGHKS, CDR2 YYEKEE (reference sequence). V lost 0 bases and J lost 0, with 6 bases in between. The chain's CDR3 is CASSLGGMNTEAFF. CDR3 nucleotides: TGTGCCAGCAGCTTGGGTGGTATGAACACTGAAGCTTTCTTT.

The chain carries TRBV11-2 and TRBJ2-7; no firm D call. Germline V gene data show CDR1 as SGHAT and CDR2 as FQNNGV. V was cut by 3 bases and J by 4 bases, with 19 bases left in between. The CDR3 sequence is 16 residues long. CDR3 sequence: CASSLVQAAIGYEQYF. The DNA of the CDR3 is TGTGCCAGCAGCTTGGTTCAGGCCGCGATTGGGTACGAGCAGTACTTC.

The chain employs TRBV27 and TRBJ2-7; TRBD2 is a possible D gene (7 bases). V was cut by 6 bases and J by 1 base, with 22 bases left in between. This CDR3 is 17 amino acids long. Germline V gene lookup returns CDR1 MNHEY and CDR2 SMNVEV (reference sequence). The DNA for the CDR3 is TGTGCCAGCAGCCTACTCTCGGGGGGCTATTTATCCTACGAGCAGTACTTC. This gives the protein CASSLLSGGYLSYEQYF.

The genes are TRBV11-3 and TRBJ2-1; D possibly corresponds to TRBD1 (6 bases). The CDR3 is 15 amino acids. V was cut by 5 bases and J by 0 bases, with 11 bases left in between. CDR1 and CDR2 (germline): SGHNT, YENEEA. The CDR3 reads CASSEGHFSYNEQFF. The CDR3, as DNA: TGTGCCAGCAGCGAGGGACACTTCTCCTACAATGAGCAGTTCTTC.

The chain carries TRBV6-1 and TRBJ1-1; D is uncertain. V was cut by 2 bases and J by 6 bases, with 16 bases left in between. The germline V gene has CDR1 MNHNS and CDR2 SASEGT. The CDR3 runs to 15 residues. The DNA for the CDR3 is TGTGCCAGCAGTGAAAGAGGTACCCCACGGGCTGAAGCTTTCTTT. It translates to CASSERGTPRAEAFF.

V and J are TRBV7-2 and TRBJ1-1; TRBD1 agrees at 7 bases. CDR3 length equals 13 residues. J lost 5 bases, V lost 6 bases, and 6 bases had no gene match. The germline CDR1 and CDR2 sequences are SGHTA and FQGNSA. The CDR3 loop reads CASSSGQYTEAFF. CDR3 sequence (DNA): TGTGCCAGCAGTTCGGGACAGTATACTGAAGCTTTCTTT.

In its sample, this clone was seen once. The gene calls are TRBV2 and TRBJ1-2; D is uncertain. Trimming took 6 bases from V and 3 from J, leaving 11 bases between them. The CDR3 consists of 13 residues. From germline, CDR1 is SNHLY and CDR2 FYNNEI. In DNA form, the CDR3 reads TGTGCCAGCAGCGCGGACGGCGACTATGGCTACACCTTC. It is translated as CASSADGDYGYTF.

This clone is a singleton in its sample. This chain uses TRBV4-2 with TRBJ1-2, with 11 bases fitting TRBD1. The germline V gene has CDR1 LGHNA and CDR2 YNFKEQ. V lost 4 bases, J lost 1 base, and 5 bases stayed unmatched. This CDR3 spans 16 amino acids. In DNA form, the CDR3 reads TGTGCCAGCAGCCCAGGGACAGGGGGATTTAACTATGGCTACACCTTC. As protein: CASSPGTGGFNYGYTF.

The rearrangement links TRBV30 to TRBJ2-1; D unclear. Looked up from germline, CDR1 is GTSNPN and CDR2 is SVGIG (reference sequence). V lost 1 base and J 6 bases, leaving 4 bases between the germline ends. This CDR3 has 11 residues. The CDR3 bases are TGTGCCTGGAGTGGGTCCAATGAGCAGTTCTTC. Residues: CAWSGSNEQFF.

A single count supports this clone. DNA for the CDR3: TGCAGCGTGGGGCGGCGGGATGAAGCTTTCTTT. Translated: CSVGRRDEAFF. The genes are TRBV29-1 and TRBJ1-1, with D perhaps matching TRBD1 (5 bases). Germline V lookup: CDR1 SQVTM, CDR2 ANQGSEA. The V end lost 6 bases, the J end lost 7 bases, and 12 bases lay between the germline ends. CDR3 length: 11 amino acids.

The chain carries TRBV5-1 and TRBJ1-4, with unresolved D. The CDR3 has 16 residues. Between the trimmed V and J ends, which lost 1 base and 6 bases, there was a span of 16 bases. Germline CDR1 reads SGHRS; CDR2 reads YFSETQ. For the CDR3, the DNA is TGCGCCAGCAGCTTGCCAGCTGGGGTCCCCGATGAAAAACTGTTTTTT. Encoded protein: CASSLPAGVPDEKLFF.

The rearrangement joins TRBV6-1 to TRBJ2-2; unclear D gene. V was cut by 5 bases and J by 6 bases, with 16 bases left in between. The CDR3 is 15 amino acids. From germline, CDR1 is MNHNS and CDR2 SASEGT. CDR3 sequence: CASSPVGARPGELFF. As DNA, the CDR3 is TGTGCCAGCAGTCCCGTTGGCGCTAGACCCGGGGAGCTGTTTTTT.

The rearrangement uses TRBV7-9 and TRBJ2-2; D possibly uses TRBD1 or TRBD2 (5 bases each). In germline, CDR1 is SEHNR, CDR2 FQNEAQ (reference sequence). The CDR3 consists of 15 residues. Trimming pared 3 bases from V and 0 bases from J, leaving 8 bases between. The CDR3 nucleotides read TGTGCCAGCAGCTTCAAGGGACCGAACACCGGGGAGCTGTTTTTT. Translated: CASSFKGPNTGELFF. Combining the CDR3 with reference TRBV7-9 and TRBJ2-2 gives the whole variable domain DTGVSQNPRHKITKRGQNVTFRCDPISEHNRLYWYRQTLGQGPEFLTYFQNEAQLEKSRLLSDRFSAERPKGSFSTLEIQRTEQGDSAMYLCASSFKGPNTGELFFGEGSRLTVL.

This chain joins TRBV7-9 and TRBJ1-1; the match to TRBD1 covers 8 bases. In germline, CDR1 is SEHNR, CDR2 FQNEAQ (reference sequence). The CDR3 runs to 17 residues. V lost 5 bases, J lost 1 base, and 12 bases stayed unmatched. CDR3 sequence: CASSVLPGQDTNTEAFF. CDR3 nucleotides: TGTGCCAGCAGCGTACTCCCGGGACAGGACACGAACACTGAAGCTTTCTTT.

CDR3 in amino acids: CASRQDGGFFPNSNQPQHF. As DNA, the CDR3 is TGTGCCAGCAGGCAAGATGGAGGGTTCTTCCCTAATAGCAATCAGCCCCAGCATTTT. This sequence joins TRBV28 and TRBJ1-5, with no clear D. The CDR3 extends over 19 amino acids. The germline V gene encodes CDR1 MDHEN and CDR2 SYDVKM. Deletions cut 6 bases from V and 0 bases from J, with 24 bases between.